A single sample is the source of the 14 T cell receptor beta chains below, sequenced in a study of early stage breast cancer tumors. Clones were sequenced by immunoSEQ multiplex PCR, and TCRdb holds only the in-frame ones, with some missing. The table lists over 15,000 clones, around 82% of them singletons. Sequencing was done on a sample of blood. The receptors were sampled from a person between 65 and 80 years old with breast cancer.

This sequence joins TRBV29-1 and TRBJ1-3, with D possibly being TRBD1 (5 bases). Germline loops: CDR1 SQVTM, CDR2 ANQGSEA. Trimming removed 7 bases at V and 0 bases at J, with 7 bases between. The CDR3 loop spans 12 amino acids. The CDR3 here is CSAGISGNTIYF. The CDR3 bases are TGCAGCGCAGGGATCTCTGGAAACACCATATATTTT. Complete variable domain (other parts from reference TRBV29-1 and TRBJ1-3): SAVISQKPSRDICQRGTSLTIQCQVDSQVTMMFWYRQQPGQSLTLIATANQGSEATYESGFVIDKFPISRPNLTFSTLTVSNMSPEDSSIYLCSAGISGNTIYFGEGSWLTVV.

This clone is labeled as medium-sized. J is TRBJ1-2 and V is TRBV2, with a tentative D call TRBD1 (6 bases). The V gene lost 4 bases and the J gene lost 2 bases, with 8 bases spanning the gap. In germline, CDR1 is SNHLY, CDR2 FYNNEI. The CDR3 is 13 residues long. CDR3 in amino acids: CASSGQANYGYTF. As DNA, the CDR3 is TGTGCCAGCAGTGGACAGGCCAACTATGGCTACACCTTC.

This chain links TRBV6-5 with TRBJ2-7, with a possible D match to TRBD1 (5 bases). V was clipped by 2 bases and J by 3 bases, with 11 bases between them. The germline V gene has CDR1 MNHEY and CDR2 SVGAGI. The CDR3 has 14 amino acids. In DNA, the CDR3 is TGTGCCAGCAGTTACGGGGCAGGGAACTACGAGCAGTACTTC. It translates to CASSYGAGNYEQYF.

The chain couples TRBV4-3 to TRBJ2-1; D might be TRBD2 (6 bases). V was shortened by 0 bases and J by 0 bases, with 12 bases between the two germline ends. The CDR3 sequence is 17 residues long. Germline V gene data show CDR1 as LGHNA and CDR2 as YSLEER. The DNA for the CDR3 is TGCGCCAGCAGCCAAGACGTCCGGGGGAGCTCCTACAATGAGCAGTTCTTC. Translation gives CASSQDVRGSSYNEQFF.

The gene calls are TRBV18 and TRBJ2-1; D call uncertain. Looked up from germline, CDR1 is KGHSH and CDR2 is LQKENI. The V gene lost 2 bases and the J gene lost 9 bases, with 11 bases spanning the gap. CDR3 size: 13 residues. CDR3 amino acids: CASSPFADFEQFF. In DNA, the CDR3 is TGTGCCAGCTCACCATTCGCTGACTTTGAGCAGTTCTTC.

The chain recombines TRBV30 with TRBJ2-5, with D hard to call. The CDR3 is 14 residues long. Trimming took off 4 bases at V and 1 base at J, with 13 bases between the two ends. Germline CDR1 GTSNPN, CDR2 SVGIG (reference sequence). In DNA form, the CDR3 reads TGTGCCTGGACACCCCCCCAGGCCCAAGAGACCCAGTACTTC. Protein product: CAWTPPQAQETQYF.

The chain links TRBV27 to TRBJ1-2; 8 nucleotides agree with TRBD1. The V gene's germline CDR1 is MNHEY and CDR2 SMNVEV (reference sequence). The CDR3 loop spans 14 amino acids. The V gene end was trimmed by 6 bases and the J gene end by 4 bases; junction bases not matched to a gene: 7. CDR3 sequence (DNA): TGTGCCAGCAGGTTAGGACAGGGAAGCTATGGCTACACCTTC. Residues: CASRLGQGSYGYTF.

The V gene is TRBV9, the J gene TRBJ1-2; perhaps TRBD1 as D (6 bases). From germline, CDR1 is SGDLS and CDR2 YYNGEE. V was clipped by 3 bases and J by 5 bases, with 14 bases between them. The CDR3 consists of 14 residues. CDR3 protein: CASSGSTGPYGYTF. As DNA, the CDR3 is TGTGCCAGCAGCGGATCGACAGGACCATATGGCTACACCTTC.

This clone was seen once. The chain is built from TRBV28 and TRBJ1-3; possible D gene TRBD1, 6 bases. CDR3 length equals 16 residues. With 7 bases removed from V and 0 bases from J, the gap between germline ends came to 16 bases. Germline V gene data show CDR1 as MDHEN and CDR2 as SYDVKM. The CDR3 nucleotides read TGTGCCAGCACCCAAAAGGGGGGGGGCTCTGGAAACACCATATATTTT. Translated: CASTQKGGGSGNTIYF. Complete variable domain (other parts from reference TRBV28 and TRBJ1-3): DVKVTQSSRYLVKRTGEKVFLECVQDMDHENMFWYRQDPGLGLRLIYFSYDVKMKEKGDIPEGYSVSREKKERFSLILESASTNQTSMYLCASTQKGGGSGNTIYFGEGSWLTVV.

This clone was seen a single time. The chain is built from TRBV2 and TRBJ2-7, with D uncertain. V was clipped by 5 bases and J by 10 bases, with 21 bases between them. The CDR3 is 14 residues long. Germline loops: CDR1 SNHLY, CDR2 FYNNEI. This CDR3 reads CASSLRQASTHQYF. CDR3 coding DNA: TGTGCCAGCAGTCTTCGGCAGGCGTCGACCCACCAGTACTTC.

The gene calls are TRBV5-6 and TRBJ1-5, with D maybe TRBD1 (6 bases). The CDR3 spans 14 residues. The V end lost 0 bases, the J end lost 3 bases, and 7 bases lay between the germline ends. Germline loops: CDR1 SGHDT, CDR2 YYEEEE. The CDR3 here is CASSLGQVNQPQHF. The DNA of the CDR3 is TGTGCCAGCAGCTTGGGACAGGTCAATCAGCCCCAGCATTTT.

This chain uses TRBV4-2 with TRBJ1-2; D possibly corresponds to TRBD1 (5 bases). Germline V lookup: CDR1 LGHNA, CDR2 YNFKEQ. The CDR3 spans 13 residues. V was clipped by 3 bases and J by 5 bases, with 10 bases between them. CDR3 DNA sequence: TGTGCCAGCAGCCACGACAGTGTGTATGGCTACACCTTC. Its translation is CASSHDSVYGYTF.

J is TRBJ2-3 and V is TRBV2; D gene uncertain. Germline V CDR1 and CDR2: SNHLY, FYNNEI. Trimming stripped 3 bases from V and 2 bases from J, with 15 bases between. This CDR3 is 16 amino acids long. In DNA, the CDR3 is TGTGCCAGCAGTGAGTCCCCCCCGGTGATCACAGATACGCAGTATTTT. This sequence encodes CASSESPPVITDTQYF.

This clone has only one observation. The rearrangement uses TRBV18 and TRBJ2-1, with 8 bases lining up with TRBD1. J lost 5 bases, V lost 3 bases, and 3 bases had no gene match. Germline CDR1 and CDR2: KGHSH and LQKENI. The CDR3 has 14 residues. Written as DNA, the CDR3 is TGTGCCAGCTCACCCAGACAGGGGAACAATGAGCAGTTCTTC. Amino acids: CASSPRQGNNEQFF.